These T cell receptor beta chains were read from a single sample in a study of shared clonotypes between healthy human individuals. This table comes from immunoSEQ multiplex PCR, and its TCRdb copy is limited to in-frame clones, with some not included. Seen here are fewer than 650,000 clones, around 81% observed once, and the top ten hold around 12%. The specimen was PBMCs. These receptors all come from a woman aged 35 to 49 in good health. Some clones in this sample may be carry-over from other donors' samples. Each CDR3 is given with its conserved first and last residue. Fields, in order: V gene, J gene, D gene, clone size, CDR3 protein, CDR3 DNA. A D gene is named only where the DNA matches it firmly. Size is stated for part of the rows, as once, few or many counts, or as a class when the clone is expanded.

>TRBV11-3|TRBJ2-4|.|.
CASSCASRAKNIQYF
TGTGCCAGCAGCTGTGCTAGCAGGGCCAAAAACATTCAGTACTTC
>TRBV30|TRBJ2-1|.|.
CAWSSMWPSSYNEQFF
TGTGCCTGGAGTAGTATGTGGCCTAGCTCCTACAATGAGCAGTTCTTC
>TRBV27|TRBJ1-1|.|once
CASSFGRENTEAFF
TGTGCCAGCAGTTTCGGGAGAGAGAACACTGAAGCTTTCTTT
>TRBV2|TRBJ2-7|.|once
CASSSGFYEQYF
TGTGCCAGCAGTTCCGGGTTTTACGAGCAGTACTTC
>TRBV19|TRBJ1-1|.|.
CASSIVGGWNTEAFF
TGTGCCAGTAGTATAGTTGGGGGCTGGAACACTGAAGCTTTCTTT
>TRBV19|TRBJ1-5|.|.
CASSVSGDQPQHF
TGTGCCAGTAGTGTATCGGGGGATCAGCCCCAGCATTTT
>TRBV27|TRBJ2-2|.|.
CASSLNGPNTGELFF
TGTGCCAGCAGTTTAAACGGACCGAACACCGGGGAGCTGTTTTTT
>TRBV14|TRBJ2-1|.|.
CASSPGNYNEQFF
TGTGCCAGCAGCCCTGGAAACTACAATGAGCAGTTCTTC
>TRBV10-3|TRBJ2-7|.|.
CAIRPTGPLSYEQYF
TGTGCCATCAGACCGACAGGTCCCCTCTCCTACGAGCAGTACTTC
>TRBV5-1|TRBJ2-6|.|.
CASSLGGGGANVLTF
TGCGCCAGCAGCTTGGGAGGGGGAGGGGCCAACGTCCTGACTTTC
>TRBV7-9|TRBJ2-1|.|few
CASSLGAENEQFF
TGTGCCAGCAGCTTAGGCGCTGAGAATGAGCAGTTCTTC
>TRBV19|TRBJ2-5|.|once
CASSDRRVETQYF
TGTGCCAGTAGTGATCGGAGGGTAGAGACCCAGTACTTC
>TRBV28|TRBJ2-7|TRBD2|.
CASSSAGVDYEQYF
TGTGCCAGCAGTTCTGCGGGAGTGGACTACGAGCAGTACTTC
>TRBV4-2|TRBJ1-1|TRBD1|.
CASSHGTGMNTEAFF
TGTGCCAGCAGCCATGGGACAGGCATGAACACTGAAGCTTTCTTT
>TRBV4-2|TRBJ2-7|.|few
CASSRSLGGTAYEQYF
TGTGCCAGCAGCCGATCCCTCGGGGGGACAGCCTACGAGCAGTACTTC
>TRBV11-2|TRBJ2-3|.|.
CASSSRKQGTDTQYF
TGTGCCAGCAGCTCTCGCAAACAGGGCACAGATACGCAGTATTTT
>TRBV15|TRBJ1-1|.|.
CATSRDLLSLNTEAFF
TGTGCCACCAGCAGAGATCTGCTGAGTCTGAACACTGAAGCTTTCTTT
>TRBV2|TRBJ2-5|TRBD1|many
CASRDRGLGETQYF
TGTGCCAGCAGGGACAGGGGGCTGGGAGAGACCCAGTACTTC
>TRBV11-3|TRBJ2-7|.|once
CASSKQGYPYEQYF
TGTGCCAGCAGCAAACAGGGATACCCTTACGAGCAGTACTTC
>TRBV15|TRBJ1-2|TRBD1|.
CATSLSGGSGYTF
TGTGCCACCAGTCTGTCAGGGGGTAGTGGCTACACCTTC
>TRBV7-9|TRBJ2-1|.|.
CASTTGFYNEQFF
TGTGCCAGCACCACAGGGTTCTACAATGAGCAGTTCTTC
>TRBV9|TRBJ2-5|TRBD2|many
CASSQTSDQETQYF
TGTGCCAGCAGCCAAACTAGCGACCAAGAGACCCAGTACTTC
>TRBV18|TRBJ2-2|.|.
CASSADRLNTGELFF
TGTGCCAGCTCAGCGGACAGATTGAACACCGGGGAGCTGTTTTTT
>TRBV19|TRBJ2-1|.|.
CASRPGAGNEQFF
TGTGCCAGTAGACCCGGGGCGGGCAATGAGCAGTTCTTC
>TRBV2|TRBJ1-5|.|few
CASSEERFNQPQHF
TGTGCCAGCAGTGAAGAGAGGTTCAATCAGCCCCAGCATTTT
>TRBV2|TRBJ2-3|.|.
CASSDQGRDTQYF
TGTGCCAGCAGTGACCAAGGGAGAGATACGCAGTATTTT
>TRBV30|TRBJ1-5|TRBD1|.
CAWSVGSGGGGNQPQHF
TGTGCCTGGAGTGTAGGGAGTGGAGGGGGCGGGAATCAGCCCCAGCATTTT
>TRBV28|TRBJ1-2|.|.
CASSLHLQPPYGYTF
TGTGCCAGCAGTTTGCATTTACAGCCCCCCTATGGCTACACCTTC
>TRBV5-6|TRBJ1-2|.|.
CASSLRRGSYTF
TGTGCCAGCAGCTTGCGTCGGGGAAGCTACACCTTC
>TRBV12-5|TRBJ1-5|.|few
CASGPYGQPQHF
TGTGCTAGTGGCCCCTACGGCCAGCCCCAGCATTTT
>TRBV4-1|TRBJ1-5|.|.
CASSPGTHSNQPQHF
TGCGCCAGCAGCCCGGGGACGCATAGCAATCAGCCCCAGCATTTT
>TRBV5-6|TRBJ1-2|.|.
CASAPAWGPNYGYTF
TGTGCCAGCGCTCCCGCGTGGGGGCCTAACTATGGCTACACCTTC
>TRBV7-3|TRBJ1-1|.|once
CASSSGTGNTEAFF
TGTGCCAGCAGCTCCGGGACCGGGAATACTGAAGCTTTCTTT
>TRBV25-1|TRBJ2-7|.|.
CASRGIEQYF
TGTGCCAGTCGCGGGATAGAGCAGTACTTC
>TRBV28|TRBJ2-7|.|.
CASTAPRGPGRSEQYF
TGTGCCAGCACCGCCCCCCGGGGACCTGGGCGGAGCGAGCAGTACTTC
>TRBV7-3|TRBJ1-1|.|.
CASSLMGDGYTEAFF
TGTGCCAGCAGCTTAATGGGGGACGGGTACACTGAAGCTTTCTTT
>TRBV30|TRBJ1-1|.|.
CAWSGGATNTEAFF
TGTGCCTGGAGTGGCGGGGCCACCAACACTGAAGCTTTCTTT
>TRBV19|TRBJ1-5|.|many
CASTVGTNQPQHF
TGTGCCAGTACCGTGGGGACCAATCAGCCCCAGCATTTT
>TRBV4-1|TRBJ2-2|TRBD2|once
CASSLEQTSATGELFF
TGCGCCAGCAGCCTCGAACAGACTAGCGCCACCGGGGAGCTGTTTTTT
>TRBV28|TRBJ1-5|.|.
CASSLSDQPQHF
TGTGCCAGCAGTTTATCAGATCAGCCCCAGCATTTT
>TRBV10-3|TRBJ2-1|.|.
CAIKGEWTYNEQFF
TGTGCCATCAAGGGGGAGTGGACCTACAATGAGCAGTTCTTC
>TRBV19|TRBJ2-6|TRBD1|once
CASSIDHTTGTGANVLTF
TGTGCCAGTAGTATAGACCACACGACAGGGACGGGGGCCAACGTCCTGACTTTC
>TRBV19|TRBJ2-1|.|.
CASGTGNEQFF
TGTGCCAGTGGGACGGGGAATGAGCAGTTCTTC
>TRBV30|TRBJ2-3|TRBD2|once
CASLPPSGADTQYF
TGTGCCTCCCTCCCTCCTAGCGGAGCAGATACGCAGTATTTT
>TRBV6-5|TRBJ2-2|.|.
CASSYGGSNPGELFF
TGTGCCAGCAGTTACGGAGGTAGCAATCCCGGGGAGCTGTTTTTT
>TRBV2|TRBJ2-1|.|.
CASSEAPRSYNEQFF
TGTGCCAGCAGTGAAGCGCCTCGCTCCTACAATGAGCAGTTCTTC
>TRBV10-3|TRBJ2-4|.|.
CAISESTGQNIQYF
TGTGCCATCAGTGAGTCGACGGGCCAAAACATTCAGTACTTC
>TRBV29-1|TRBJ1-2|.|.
CSVVFVGGADGYTF
TGCAGCGTTGTATTCGTCGGGGGGGCGGATGGCTACACCTTC
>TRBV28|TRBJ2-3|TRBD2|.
CASSLMSGTQNLDTQYF
TGTGCCAGCAGTTTAATGAGCGGGACCCAAAATTTAGATACGCAGTATTTT
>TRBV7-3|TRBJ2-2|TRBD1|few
CASSSTGFAPTGELFF
TGTGCCAGCAGCTCGACAGGGTTTGCACCCACCGGAGAGCTGTTTTTT
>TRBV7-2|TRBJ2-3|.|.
CASSLSAAGSTDTQYF
TGTGCCAGCAGCTTGTCGGCCGCGGGGAGCACAGATACGCAGTATTTT
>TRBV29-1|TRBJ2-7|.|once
CSVSGGGEQYF
TGCAGCGTCTCCGGCGGAGGCGAGCAGTACTTC
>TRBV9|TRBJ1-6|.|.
CASSPTGNYNSPLHF
TGTGCCAGCAGCCCGACAGGAAACTATAATTCACCCCTCCACTTT